The TCR beta chain described here comes from a study of neoadjuvant anti-PD-1 for oral cavity cancer. On the study more broadly: Patients without progression received a fourth nivolumab dose around day 43, then surgical resection on days 50-56.

Trimming removed 6 bases at V and 0 bases at J, with 11 bases between. Germline CDR1 MNHNS, CDR2 SASEGT. The CDR3 has 15 residues. On this clone: Its antigen remains unknown.

The study, taken as a whole, reports: Non-responders to neoadjuvant nivolumab had significantly more clonal PBMC T cells than responders.

Six replicates per PBMC sample, mostly from roughly 500 ng of genomic DNA. Clones were read by immunoSEQ multiplex PCR, and TCRdb kept only the in-frame ones, dropping some. Of fewer than 90,000 clones in the sample, under 85% were seen once. These oral cavity squamous cell carcinomas were HPV-negative and locally advanced. The genes are TRBV6-1 and TRBJ1-4; TRBD1 might be the D (5 bases). The sample here was PBMCs, taken before nivolumab (anti-PD-1) treatment. The sequence derives from a person aged 40 to 85 with oral cavity squamous cell carcinoma. This CDR3 reads CASSSGTSTNEKLFF. CDR3 in DNA: TGTGCCAGCAGCTCCGGGACTTCAACTAATGAAAAACTGTTTTTT.